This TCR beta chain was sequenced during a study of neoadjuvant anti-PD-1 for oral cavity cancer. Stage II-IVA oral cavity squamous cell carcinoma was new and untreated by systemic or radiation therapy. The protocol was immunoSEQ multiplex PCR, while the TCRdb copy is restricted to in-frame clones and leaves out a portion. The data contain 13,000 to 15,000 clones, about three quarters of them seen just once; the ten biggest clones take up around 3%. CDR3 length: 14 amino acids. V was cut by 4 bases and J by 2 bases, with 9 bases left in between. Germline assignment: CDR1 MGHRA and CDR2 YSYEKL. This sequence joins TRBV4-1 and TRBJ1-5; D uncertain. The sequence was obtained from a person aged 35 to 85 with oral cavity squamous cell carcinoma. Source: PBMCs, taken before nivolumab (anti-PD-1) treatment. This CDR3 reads CASSRTPGNQPQHF. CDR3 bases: TGCGCCAGCAGCCGGACCCCCGGCAATCAGCCCCAGCATTTT.